This entry is about one T cell receptor (beta chain). The antigen is undetermined. RNA transcripts provided the source from which TCR beta CDR3 regions were amplified. The HTBI primer set drove a first-round RT-PCR of the TCR CDR3. Via MiXCR, TCRdb re-called the multiplex PCR reads, giving one row per CDR3 protein. In the table there are about 500,000 distinct CDR3 sequences, approximately 15% of which are singletons. The CDR3 is 16 residues long. The V gene's germline CDR1 is LNHNV and CDR2 YYDKDF (reference sequence). V shed 2 bases and J shed 3 bases, with 14 bases lying between them. Hyperthyroidism patients were newly diagnosed, had disease duration under 2 months, and were aged 18 to 65 years. The record originates from a study of T cells in Graves' hyperthyroidism and ophthalmopathy. Study-level findings and limits: Most thyroid clonotypes with frequency above 0.001 were detected in blood.

This TCR derives from a woman aged 18 to 35 with Graves' hyperthyroidism. The chain joins TRBV15 to TRBJ2-4; D possibly corresponds to TRBD1 (6 bases). The sample comprised blood. The CDR3 loop reads CATSRKLQGDKNIQYF. CDR3 sequence (DNA): TGTGCCACCAGCAGAAAGCTACAGGGCGACAAAAACATTCAGTACTTC.